Listed below are T cell receptor beta chains from one sample, sequenced in a study of blood T cell repertoires in COVID-19. This table comes from immunoSEQ multiplex PCR, and its TCRdb copy is limited to in-frame clones, with some not included. The sample has roughly 150,000 clones, around four fifths seen once. The sample was peripheral blood. These receptors originate from a woman older than 75 with COVID-19, enrolled during active disease. The CDR3 runs from the conserved cysteine through the conserved F or W. Fields, in order: V gene, J gene, clone size, D gene, CDR3 DNA, CDR3 protein. The D gene is left open where the match is weak. Clone size is given for some rows only: seen once, a few or many times, or a class if the clone is expanded.

>TRBV7-9|TRBJ1-6|.|TRBD1
TGTGCCAGCAGCAGACAGGGGACTCCCACCCTCCACTTT
CASSRQGTPTLHF
>TRBV5-4|TRBJ2-7|once|TRBD2
TGTGCCAGCAGCTTACCCGGACTAGCGGGGGGTAGCTCCTACGAGCAGTACTTC
CASSLPGLAGGSSYEQYF
>TRBV11-3|TRBJ2-7|.|.
TGTGCCAGCAGCTTAGGCCCTTTGGCCCACGAGCAGTACTTC
CASSLGPLAHEQYF
>TRBV28|TRBJ2-6|once|TRBD1
TGTGCCAGCAGTTTCAGACAGGGGGCGCCTGGGGCCAACGTCCTGACTTTC
CASSFRQGAPGANVLTF
>TRBV4-1|TRBJ1-4|.|.
TGCGCCAGCAGGAACACGTATAATGAAAAACTGTTTTTT
CASRNTYNEKLFF
>TRBV24-1|TRBJ2-2|.|.
TGTGCCACCAGTGCAGGTCCGGGAAGAGGAGGAGGCGGGGAGCTGTTTTTT
CATSAGPGRGGGGELFF
>TRBV27|TRBJ2-3|once|TRBD2
TGTGCCAGCAGTTCCTTAGCGGGAGCTAGGACAGATACGCAGTATTTT
CASSSLAGARTDTQYF
>TRBV2|TRBJ2-7|.|.
TGTGCCAGCAGTCCGACTCGAATCTCCTACGAGCAGTACTTC
CASSPTRISYEQYF
>TRBV4-3|TRBJ2-2|.|.
TGCGCCAGCAGCCAAGATATGTTCACCGGGGAGCTGTTTTTT
CASSQDMFTGELFF
>TRBV4-1|TRBJ2-7|.|.
TGCGCCAGCAGCCAAGATTCCGGGGGTACGTACGAGCAGTACTTC
CASSQDSGGTYEQYF
>TRBV9|TRBJ1-5|.|.
TGTGCCAGCAGCGTAGGGAGTAATCAGCCCCAGCATTTT
CASSVGSNQPQHF
>TRBV20-1|TRBJ2-5|once|.
TGCAGTGCTAGAGGGGCGGAGACCCAGTACTTC
CSARGAETQYF
>TRBV18|TRBJ2-7|once|.
TGTGCCAGCTCACGGGGAGGAGGTATCGAGATCTCCTACGAGCAGTACTTC
CASSRGGGIEISYEQYF
>TRBV19|TRBJ1-2|.|.
TGTGCCAGTACGGAAGGGAGGATCTATGGCTACACCTTC
CASTEGRIYGYTF
>TRBV7-2|TRBJ1-3|.|.
TGTGCCAGCAGCTTAAACCCCGGCTCTGGAAACACCATATATTTT
CASSLNPGSGNTIYF
>TRBV6-2/TRBV6-3|TRBJ2-5|.|TRBD2
TGTGCCAGCAGTTACTCGCCTAGCGGGGGAGGGGAGACCCAGTACTTC
CASSYSPSGGGETQYF
>TRBV21-1|TRBJ1-3|few|.
TGTGCCAGCAGCAAAGCCGGAGATGGAAACACCATATATTTT
CASSKAGDGNTIYF
>TRBV6-5|TRBJ1-4|.|.
TGTGCCAGCAGTTACGACCCAGGGAATGAAAAACTGTTTTTT
CASSYDPGNEKLFF
>TRBV30|TRBJ1-4|once|TRBD1
TGTGCCTGGACTACAGGACAGGGGGATTATGAAAAACTGTTTTTT
CAWTTGQGDYEKLFF
>TRBV18|TRBJ2-7|.|TRBD1
TGTGCCAGCTCACCACAATTGGGACAGACGAACGAGCAGTACTTC
CASSPQLGQTNEQYF
>TRBV10-3|TRBJ1-2|.|TRBD1
TGTGCCGCCACAGGGGGCAGTGGCTACACCTTC
CAATGGSGYTF
>TRBV5-8|TRBJ1-5|.|TRBD1
TGTGCCAGCAGCTTGGGGACAGGGGGAAATCAGCCCCAGCATTTT
CASSLGTGGNQPQHF
>TRBV5-4|TRBJ1-1|.|.
TGTGCCAGCAGCTTATTCGGAGGTGGCACTGAAGCTTTCTTT
CASSLFGGGTEAFF
>TRBV3-1/TRBV3-2|TRBJ2-5|.|TRBD2
TGTGCCAGCAGCCATGATCTAGCGGGGGGACAAGAGACCCAGTACTTC
CASSHDLAGGQETQYF
>TRBV19|TRBJ2-1|.|TRBD2
TGTGCCAGTGAGACTAGCGGGAGCTACAATGAGCAGTTCTTC
CASETSGSYNEQFF
>TRBV28|TRBJ1-1|.|TRBD1
TGTGCCAGCAGTTTAATAACCGGGACAGCTGAAGCTTTCTTT
CASSLITGTAEAFF
>TRBV7-8|TRBJ2-7|.|.
TGTGCCAGCAGCTTAAACAGGGCCTCAGAGCAGTACTTC
CASSLNRASEQYF
>TRBV2|TRBJ1-1|.|.
TGTGCCAGCAGTGAGGGGACAACCAACACTGAAGCTTTCTTT
CASSEGTTNTEAFF
>TRBV2|TRBJ2-2|few|.
TGTGCCAGCAGAACAGGAGTTGCCGGGGAGCTGTTTTTT
CASRTGVAGELFF